This T cell receptor beta chain originates from a study of blood T cell repertoires in COVID-19. Background on the study: The study drew acute and convalescent COVID-19 samples from the United States, Italy and Spain. The cDNA or gDNA used as material had been derived from T cells, B-cell-depleted T cells, or PBMCs.

The CDR3 spans 15 residues. V was pared by 2 bases and J by 5 bases, with 7 bases of the junction left unmatched. Germline-derived CDR1 and CDR2 are SGHRS and YFSETQ. Original data processing: Scientists estimated how many nucleated cells there were by amplifying reference gene primers. The method was immunoSEQ multiplex PCR; TCRdb's version includes in-frame clones alone and lacks a portion of them. V and J calls and clone size are copied from that table; D and trimming were computed from the DNA. The sample yields 310,000 or so clones, around 90% seen once. The chain couples TRBV5-1 to TRBJ2-5, with 9 positions matching TRBD1. The clonotype was recovered from a woman aged 45 to 65 who had recovered from COVID-19. Sequenced input: peripheral blood. The CDR3 region has the DNA TGCGCCAGCAGCTTTGGGACAGGGCAGGGGGAGACCCAGTACTTC. Translation gives CASSFGTGQGETQYF.